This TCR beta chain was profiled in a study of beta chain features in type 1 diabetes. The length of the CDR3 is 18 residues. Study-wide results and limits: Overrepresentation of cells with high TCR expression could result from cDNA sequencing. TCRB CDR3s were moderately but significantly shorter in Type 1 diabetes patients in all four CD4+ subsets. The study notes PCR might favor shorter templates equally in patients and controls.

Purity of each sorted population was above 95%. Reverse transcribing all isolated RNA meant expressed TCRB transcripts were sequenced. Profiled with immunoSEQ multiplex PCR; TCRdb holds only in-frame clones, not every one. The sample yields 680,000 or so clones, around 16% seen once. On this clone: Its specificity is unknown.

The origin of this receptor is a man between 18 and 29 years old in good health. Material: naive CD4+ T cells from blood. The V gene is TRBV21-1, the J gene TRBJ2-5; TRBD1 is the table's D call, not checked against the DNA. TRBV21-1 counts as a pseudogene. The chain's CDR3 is CASQYTKDREEIKETQYF. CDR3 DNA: TGTGCCAGCCAATATACGAAGGACAGGGAGGAGATCAAAGAGACCCAGTACTTC.